This T cell receptor beta chain stems from a study of T cells after yellow fever vaccination. One entry per CDR3 protein, called by TCRdb with MiXCR from the 5' RACE reads. This table holds roughly 15,000 distinct CDR3 sequences, 6% to 8% found once. The sample holds many counts of this clonotype. The germline gives CDR1 SGHRS, CDR2 YFSETQ. This CDR3 comprises 14 residues. With V trimmed by 0 bases and J by 4 bases, 2 bases remained unmatched. The chain recombines TRBV5-1 with TRBJ1-2; TRBD1 aligns across 8 bases. The sequence was obtained from a man between 18 and 35 years old who received the YFV17D yellow fever vaccine. The sample in question was PBMCs, either bulk or a sorted T-cell subset (CD4+, CD8+, memory, or dextramer-sorted; not recorded which), obtained on the day of the yellow fever booster vaccination. The CDR3 DNA is TGCGCCAGCAGCTTGGGGACAGGGAGCTATGGCTACACCTTC. This translates into CASSLGTGSYGYTF. The full variable domain, with the rest looked up from reference TRBV5-1 and TRBJ1-2, is KAGVTQTPRYLIKTRGQQVTLSCSPISGHRSVSWYQQTPGQGLQFLFEYFSETQRNKGNFPGRFSGRQFSNSRSEMNVSTLELGDSALYLCASSLGTGSYGYTFGSGTRLTVV.